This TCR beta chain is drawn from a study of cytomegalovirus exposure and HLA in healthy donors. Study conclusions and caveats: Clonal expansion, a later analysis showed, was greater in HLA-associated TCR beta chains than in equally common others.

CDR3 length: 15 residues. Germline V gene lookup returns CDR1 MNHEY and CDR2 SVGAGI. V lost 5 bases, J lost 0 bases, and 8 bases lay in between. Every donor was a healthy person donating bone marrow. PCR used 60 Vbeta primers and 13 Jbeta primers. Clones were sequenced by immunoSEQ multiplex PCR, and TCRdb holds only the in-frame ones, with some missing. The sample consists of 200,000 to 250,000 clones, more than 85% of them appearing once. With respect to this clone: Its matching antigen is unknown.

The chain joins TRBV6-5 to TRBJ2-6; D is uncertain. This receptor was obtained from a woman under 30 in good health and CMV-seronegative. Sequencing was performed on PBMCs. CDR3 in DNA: TGTGCCAGCAGTCCCAGAAGCTCTGGGGCCAACGTCCTGACTTTC. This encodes CASSPRSSGANVLTF.